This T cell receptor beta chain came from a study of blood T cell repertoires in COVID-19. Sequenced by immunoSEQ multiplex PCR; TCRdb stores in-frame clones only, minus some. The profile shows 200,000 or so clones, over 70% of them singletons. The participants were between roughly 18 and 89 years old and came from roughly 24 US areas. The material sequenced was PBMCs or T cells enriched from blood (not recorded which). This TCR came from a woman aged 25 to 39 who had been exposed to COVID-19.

The CDR3 coding sequence is TGTGCCAGCAGCTCCGGACAGGCGACAGATACGCAGTATTTT. Its protein is CASSSGQATDTQYF. The chain uses TRBV4-2 and TRBJ2-3; TRBD1 agrees at 7 bases. The germline V gene encodes CDR1 LGHNA and CDR2 YNFKEQ. V lost 5 bases and J lost 3; bases outside the gene matches: 5. The CDR3 loop spans 14 amino acids.